Each of the 24 T cell receptor beta chains below was sequenced from the same sample in a study of blood T cell repertoires in COVID-19. Clones were read by immunoSEQ multiplex PCR, and TCRdb kept only the in-frame ones, dropping some. The sample carries around 100,000 clones, 85% recorded once. Sequencing was carried out using peripheral blood. The source of these receptors is a woman in her 70s with active or convalescent COVID-19.

The chain employs TRBV18 and TRBJ2-5, with D perhaps matching TRBD2 (5 bases). V was trimmed by 3 bases and J by 4 bases, leaving 15 bases between them. The CDR3 is made up of 15 amino acids. Per germline, CDR1 KGHSH and CDR2 LQKENI. CDR3 sequence reads: CASSPPSGIRETQYF. The DNA for the CDR3 is TGTGCCAGCTCACCCCCTTCGGGAATTAGAGAGACCCAGTACTTC.

The V gene is TRBV3-1 (or the pseudogene TRBV3-2), the J gene TRBJ1-5; D gene uncertain. Germline V CDR1 and CDR2: LGHDT, YNNKEL (reference sequence). CDR3 length: 13 residues. V lost 5 bases and J 4 bases, leaving 9 bases between the germline ends. The CDR3 region is CASSKTLNQPQHF. The DNA for the CDR3 is TGTGCCAGCAGCAAGACATTGAATCAGCCCCAGCATTTT.

This rearrangement joins TRBV14 to TRBJ1-2; D might be TRBD1 (5 bases). The CDR3 consists of 15 residues. V lost 2 bases and J 0 bases, leaving 10 bases between the germline ends. Germline values: CDR1 SGHDN, CDR2 FVKESK. The CDR3 sequence is CASSQKWTPNYGYTF. CDR3 bases: TGTGCCAGCAGCCAAAAATGGACACCTAACTATGGCTACACCTTC. The variable domain in full, completed from reference TRBV14 and TRBJ1-2, reads EAGVTQFPSHSVIEKGQTVTLRCDPISGHDNLYWYRRVMGKEIKFLLHFVKESKQDESGMPNNRFLAERTGGTYSTLKVQPAELEDSGVYFCASSQKWTPNYGYTFGSGTRLTVV.

The chain joins TRBV5-1 to TRBJ1-3; D possibly corresponds to TRBD1 (5 bases). The CDR3 contains 17 residues. Trimming pared 0 bases from V and 4 bases from J, leaving 17 bases between. Germline CDR1 is SGHRS and CDR2 is YFSETQ. Here the CDR3 DNA reads TGCGCCAGCAGCTTGGCCCCCTCCAGCACAGGCGGAAACACCATATATTTT. This gives the protein CASSLAPSSTGGNTIYF.

This chain uses TRBV19 with TRBJ2-5; 14 nucleotides agree with TRBD2. This CDR3 is 14 amino acids long. The V and J ends lost 10 bases and 4 bases, in that order; junction bases with no gene match: 5. CDR1 LNHDA and CDR2 SQIVND come from the germline V gene (reference sequence). CDR3 in amino acids: CATRTSGGRETQYF. CDR3 in DNA: TGTGCCACCAGGACTAGCGGGGGGAGAGAGACCCAGTACTTC.

V is TRBV7-6 and J is TRBJ2-2, with D perhaps matching TRBD1 (5 bases). The CDR3 runs 13 residues. Germline loops: CDR1 SGHVS, CDR2 FNYEAQ. V lost 5 bases, J lost 4 bases, and 8 bases lay in between. CDR3 loop: CASSVDSTGELFF. In DNA, the CDR3 is TGTGCCAGCAGCGTAGACAGCACCGGGGAGCTGTTTTTT.

This clone was detected once. V usage is TRBV24-1 and J usage is TRBJ2-2; TRBD2 agrees at 9 bases. The ends lost 4 bases at V and 3 bases at J; junction bases unmatched: 8. This CDR3 spans 17 amino acids. Germline values: CDR1 KGHDR, CDR2 SFDVKD. CDR3 nucleotide sequence: TGTGCCACCAGTGACCGAGGGACTAGCAGATACACCGGGGAGCTGTTTTTT. Translating it yields CATSDRGTSRYTGELFF.

Only one count was recorded for this clone. This sequence joins TRBV5-5 and TRBJ1-2, with 7 nucleotides matching TRBD1. V shed 0 bases and J 5 bases; nucleotides not matched to a gene: 7. CDR3 length: 15 residues. CDR1 is SGHKS, CDR2 YYEKEE, per germline (reference sequence). For the CDR3, the DNA is TGTGCCAGCAGCTTGGGGATGGGACAGCAGTATGGCTACACCTTC. Amino acids: CASSLGMGQQYGYTF.

This clone appeared a single time. The chain couples TRBV6-5 to TRBJ1-3, with D possibly matching TRBD1 (6 bases). Per germline, CDR1 MNHEY and CDR2 SVGAGI. Trimming took off 2 bases at V and 1 base at J, with 12 bases between the two ends. CDR3 length: 16 residues. The CDR3 spells CASSYTGTNSGNTIYF. In DNA, the CDR3 is TGTGCCAGCAGTTACACCGGGACAAATTCTGGAAACACCATATATTTT.

The chain links TRBV27 to TRBJ2-7; 8 bases agree with TRBD1. The V gene end was trimmed by 6 bases and the J gene end by 2 bases; junction bases not matched to a gene: 6. Germline V gene lookup returns CDR1 MNHEY and CDR2 SMNVEV (reference sequence). This CDR3 region has 14 residues. The CDR3 loop is CASSLGTGPYEQYF. The DNA of the CDR3 is TGTGCCAGCAGCCTGGGGACAGGACCCTACGAGCAGTACTTC.

V gene TRBV11-2 combines with J gene TRBJ2-7; 9 bases map to TRBD1. Germline V CDR1 and CDR2: SGHAT, FQNNGV. Unmatched junction bases numbered 8, after V lost 6 bases and J lost 5 bases. There are 14 residues in the CDR3. The CDR3 here is CASRDRTGVNEQYF. Written as DNA, the CDR3 is TGTGCCAGCAGGGACCGGACAGGGGTCAACGAGCAGTACTTC.

This rearrangement joins TRBV14 to TRBJ2-2, with D tentatively TRBD2 (5 bases). The V gene's germline CDR1 is SGHDN and CDR2 FVKESK. The V end was cut by 6 bases, the J end by 7 bases, with 12 bases between. CDR3 length equals 13 residues. The CDR3 DNA follows: TGTGCCAGCAGGGACTTCCGCGTCGGGGAGCTGTTTTTT. Translation gives CASRDFRVGELFF.

The CDR3 DNA is TGTGCCAGCAGTTACGAGGCTTCCGGCCATAGCAATCAGCCCCAGCATTTT. Translated: CASSYEASGHSNQPQHF. The rearrangement uses TRBV6-2 or TRBV6-3 and TRBJ1-5; D is uncertain. The germline CDR1 and CDR2 sequences are MNHEY and SVGEGT. CDR3 length equals 17 residues. V dropped 2 bases and J dropped 0 bases, with 14 bases sitting between them.

V usage is TRBV20-1 and J usage is TRBJ1-6, with D possibly TRBD1 on 6 matching bases. V lost 3 bases to trimming and J lost 8 bases, with 11 bases between them. There are 13 residues in the CDR3. Germline assignment: CDR1 DFQATT and CDR2 SNEGSKA (reference sequence). The CDR3 DNA follows: TGCAGTGCTAGTGGAGGGGGGGATTCACCCCTCCACTTT. As protein: CSASGGGDSPLHF.

CDR3 DNA: TGCGCCAGCAGCTTGGGACAGGCCCCTGAAGCTTTCTTT. Its translation: CASSLGQAPEAFF. The rearrangement links TRBV5-1 to TRBJ1-1; D is perhaps TRBD1 (6 bases). The length of the CDR3 is 13 residues. Germline lookup yields CDR1 SGHRS and CDR2 YFSETQ. Deletions cut 0 bases from V and 6 bases from J, with 9 bases between.

The genes are TRBV7-9 and TRBJ2-7; 12 bases align to TRBD1. In germline, CDR1 is SEHNR, CDR2 FQNEAQ (reference sequence). Losses at the gene ends were 5 bases for V and 6 bases for J; bases not matched to a gene: 8. The CDR3 runs 15 residues. This chain's CDR3 is CASSKTGTGGAEQYF. DNA of the CDR3: TGTGCCAGCAGCAAGACCGGGACAGGGGGCGCCGAGCAGTACTTC.

This clone was detected ten times or more. This sample includes further DNA sequences coding for the same CDR3. The rearrangement joins TRBV10-3 to TRBJ2-3; 9 positions agree with TRBD2. The CDR3 is 17 amino acids. V gave up 3 bases and J gave up 0 bases; unmatched junction bases: 7. Germline CDR1 ENHRY, CDR2 SYGVKD. CDR3 sequence: CAISETSGHTSTDTQYF. As DNA, the CDR3 is TGTGCCATCAGTGAAACTAGCGGGCACACTAGCACAGATACGCAGTATTTT.

The gene calls are TRBV29-1 and TRBJ2-3; 9 positions match TRBD1. Trimming cost V 4 bases and J 3 bases; bases outside gene matches: 2. Germline lookup yields CDR1 SQVTM and CDR2 ANQGSEA. The CDR3 loop spans 13 amino acids. Written as DNA, the CDR3 is TGCAGCGTTGGGGACAGGGTAACAGATACGCAGTATTTT. It yields the protein CSVGDRVTDTQYF.

V is TRBV7-9 and J is TRBJ1-3, with D unresolved. The CDR3 is 16 amino acids. Trimming took off 5 bases at V and 0 bases at J, with 14 bases between the two ends. Per the germline V gene, CDR1 is SEHNR and CDR2 is FQNEAQ (reference sequence). The CDR3 here is CASSQAGSVSGNTIYF. CDR3 DNA sequence: TGTGCCAGCAGCCAAGCGGGGTCTGTCTCTGGAAACACCATATATTTT.

V is TRBV4-3 and J is TRBJ1-1; possibly TRBD1 for D (5 bases). Trimming removed 4 bases from V and 10 bases from J, with 16 bases in between. This CDR3 spans 13 amino acids. Germline-derived CDR1 and CDR2 are LGHNA and YSLEER. The CDR3 loop is CASSPQGGIAAFF. The DNA of the CDR3 is TGCGCCAGCAGCCCGCAGGGTGGTATAGCAGCTTTCTTT.

V gene TRBV5-4 combines with J gene TRBJ2-7; D gene ambiguous. CDR3 length equals 14 residues. Germline V CDR1 and CDR2: SGHNT, YYREEE (reference sequence). V lost 0 bases and J lost 6, with 13 bases in between. In DNA form, the CDR3 reads TGTGCCAGCAGCTTGGCTACTACGTCGGCCGAGCAGTACTTC. Encoded protein: CASSLATTSAEQYF. Filled out from reference TRBV5-4 and TRBJ2-7, the complete variable domain reads ETGVTQSPTHLIKTRGQQVTLRCSSQSGHNTVSWYQQALGQGPQFIFQYYREEENGRGNFPPRFSGLQFPNYSSELNVNALELDDSALYLCASSLATTSAEQYFGPGTRLTVT.

This clone appeared a single time. The chain is built from TRBV7-9 and TRBJ2-3, with TRBD2 matching 11 bases. The germline gives CDR1 SEHNR, CDR2 FQNEAQ (reference sequence). With V trimmed by 6 bases and J by 4 bases, 9 bases remained unmatched. This CDR3 comprises 16 residues. This CDR3 is CASSPLAGGPSDTQYF. CDR3 nucleotides: TGTGCCAGCAGTCCATTAGCGGGGGGGCCTTCAGATACGCAGTATTTT. Variable domain in full (rest from reference TRBV7-9 and TRBJ2-3): DTGVSQNPRHKITKRGQNVTFRCDPISEHNRLYWYRQTLGQGPEFLTYFQNEAQLEKSRLLSDRFSAERPKGSFSTLEIQRTEQGDSAMYLCASSPLAGGPSDTQYFGPGTRLTVL.

The gene calls are TRBV6-5 and TRBJ2-7, with D perhaps matching TRBD2 (7 bases). Germline V gene data show CDR1 as MNHEY and CDR2 as SVGAGI. This CDR3 is built from 14 residues. Deletions cut 7 bases from V and 6 bases from J, with 19 bases between. The CDR3 sequence is CASKYDGGRVEQYF. The CDR3 DNA is TGTGCCAGCAAGTACGACGGGGGGCGCGTCGAGCAGTACTTC.

CDR3 amino acids: CASSKLAGGGSDTQYF. DNA for the CDR3: TGTGCCAGTAGCAAACTAGCGGGAGGAGGGTCAGATACGCAGTATTTT. The chain recombines TRBV19 with TRBJ2-3; 12 nucleotides match TRBD2. From germline, CDR1 is LNHDA and CDR2 SQIVND (reference sequence). CDR3 length: 16 amino acids. V was clipped by 6 bases and J by 4 bases; unmatched bases: 8.